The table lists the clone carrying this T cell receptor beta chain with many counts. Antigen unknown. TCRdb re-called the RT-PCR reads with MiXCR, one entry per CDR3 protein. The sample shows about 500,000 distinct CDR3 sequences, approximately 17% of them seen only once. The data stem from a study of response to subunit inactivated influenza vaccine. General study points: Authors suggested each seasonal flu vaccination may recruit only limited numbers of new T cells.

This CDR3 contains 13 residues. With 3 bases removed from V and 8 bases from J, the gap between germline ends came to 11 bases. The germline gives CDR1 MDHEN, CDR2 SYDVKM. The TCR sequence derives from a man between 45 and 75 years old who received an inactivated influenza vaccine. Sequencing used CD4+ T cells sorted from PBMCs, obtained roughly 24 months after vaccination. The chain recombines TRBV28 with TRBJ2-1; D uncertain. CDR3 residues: CASSLSSIHEQFF. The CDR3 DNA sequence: TGTGCCAGCAGTTTGAGTAGCATCCATGAGCAGTTCTTC.